This TCR beta chain appears in the sequencing data of a study of T cell clonotyping in hematopoietic cell transplantation. Across the study: Cytoreduction preceded collection of pretransplant recipient samples.

From germline, CDR1 is LNHDA and CDR2 SQIVND (reference sequence). The CDR3 has 11 residues. The germline V and J ends were trimmed by 2 bases and 8 bases, with 6 bases remaining between them. Findings and caveats of the study: Broader posttransplant TCR repertoire diversity was predicted by graft donor and pretransplant recipient Inverse Simpson Index values. After transplant, recipient diversity fell while pathologically expanded clonotypes grew through day 180. CD4 and CD8 repertoire contributions could not be separated without sorting.

Repertoires were generated with immunoSEQ multiplex PCR, while TCRdb's copy carries only in-frame clones and drops some. The repertoire has about 27,000 clones, 60% to 80% of them found once; the top ten carry about 6.5%. Time point of the sample: recipient sample about 28 days before transplant, after cytoreduction. Comments on this clone: The antigen remains undetermined.

This material consisted of peripheral blood mononuclear cells, taken before stem cell transplant. This chain links TRBV19 with TRBJ1-1, with D uncertain. The sequence was collected from a man aged 50-60 years with myelodysplastic syndrome. Some clones in this sample may be carry-over from other donors' samples. CDR3 DNA sequence: TGTGCCAGTAGTATATCCAGAGAAGCTTTCTTT. It is translated as CASSISREAFF.